The 18 T cell receptor beta chains below all came from one sample that was sequenced in a study of patients and donors after allogeneic stem cell transplantation. TCRdb independently ran MiXCR on the RT-PCR reads; one entry per CDR3 protein. The profile shows about 960,000 distinct CDR3 sequences, approximately 19% of them singletons. The sample was blood, either unsorted or a sorted T cell fraction (not recorded which). These receptors were collected from a human donor who was either an allogeneic HSCT recipient or a stem cell or donor lymphocyte infusion donor (not recorded which). It is not recorded whose cells these are; they may come from a transplant donor.

In this sample, this clonotype turned up many times. Here the CDR3 DNA reads TGTGCCAGCAGTTACTCGACGGGACCTACGAACACTGAAGCTTTCTTT. This translates into CASSYSTGPTNTEAFF. The chain couples TRBV6-5 to TRBJ1-1, with D possibly TRBD1 on 5 matching bases. CDR1 and CDR2 from the germline V gene are MNHEY and SVGAGI. This CDR3 spans 16 amino acids. Trimming took off 0 bases at V and 1 base at J, with 12 bases between the two ends.

This clonotype was counted only a few times. The chain combines TRBV11-2 with TRBJ2-5; TRBD2 might be the D (6 bases). The CDR3 is 15 amino acids. V was pared by 4 bases and J by 1 base, with 13 bases between. Germline V gives CDR1 SGHAT, CDR2 FQNNGV. The CDR3 spells CASSSHRGLQETQYF. DNA for the CDR3: TGTGCCAGCAGCTCCCACCGGGGACTCCAAGAGACCCAGTACTTC.

At least ten counts were recorded for this clonotype. J is TRBJ1-5 and V is TRBV9; D not certain. V lost 0 bases and J lost 2, with 6 bases in between. The germline V gene encodes CDR1 SGDLS and CDR2 YYNGEE. The CDR3 sequence is 14 residues long. CDR3 bases: TGTGCCAGCAGCGTAGAGGCGGGCAATCAGCCCCAGCATTTT. This sequence encodes CASSVEAGNQPQHF.

This chain links TRBV20-1 with TRBJ2-5, with 11 bases lining up with TRBD2. From germline, CDR1 is DFQATT and CDR2 SNEGSKA (reference sequence). The CDR3 consists of 17 residues. Trimming removed 1 base from V and 7 bases from J; junction bases left unmatched: 14. The CDR3 DNA reads as TGCAGTGCTAGAGTTCCTAGCGGGGGGCCCCGGAAGGGGACCCAGTACTTC. This encodes CSARVPSGGPRKGTQYF.

In this sample, this clonotype turned up a few times. The chain couples TRBV7-6 to TRBJ2-2, with a tentative D call TRBD2 (7 bases). The ends were cut back, 3 bases at V and 4 bases at J, with 18 bases in the middle. This CDR3 region has 17 residues. Germline V gene lookup returns CDR1 SGHVS and CDR2 FNYEAQ. Written as DNA, the CDR3 is TGTGCCAGCAGCTTGGGGGCGGGAGCGGGTATCACCGGGGAGCTGTTTTTT. This translates into CASSLGAGAGITGELFF.

This clonotype was seen only a few times. The rearrangement uses TRBV5-5 and TRBJ1-1; maybe TRBD1 (5 bases). The V gene lost 1 base and the J gene lost 0 bases, with 19 bases spanning the gap. There are 18 residues in the CDR3. CDR1 and CDR2 from the germline V gene are SGHKS and YYEKEE (reference sequence). CDR3 protein: CASSLSDRQLYVNTEAFF. Here the CDR3 DNA reads TGTGCCAGCAGCTTGAGTGACCGACAGCTATATGTGAACACTGAAGCTTTCTTT.

This clonotype turned up a few times. The chain joins TRBV21-1 to TRBJ1-4. TRBV21-1 is classified as a pseudogene. CDR3 length equals 16 residues. CDR3 DNA: TGTGCCAGCAGCAAAATCTCACCCAGAAGCAGTGAAAAACTGTTTTTT. Translated, it gives CASSKISPRSSEKLFF.

This chain joins TRBV24-1 and TRBJ1-2; TRBD1 matches 9 bases. CDR1 is KGHDR and CDR2 is SFDVKD in the germline V gene. CDR3 size: 16 residues. V shed 3 bases, J shed 2 bases, and the junction held 6 bases outside the gene matches. Written as DNA, the CDR3 is TGTGCCACCAGTGATCCTACAGGGGGCAGAAACTATGGCTACACCTTC. Translated: CATSDPTGGRNYGYTF.

The chain combines TRBV7-8 with TRBJ2-1, with TRBD2 identical over 12 bases. The trim removed 0 bases at V and 1 base at J, leaving 7 bases unmatched. Per germline, CDR1 SGHVS and CDR2 FQNEAQ. The CDR3 is 19 amino acids. The CDR3, as DNA: TGTGCCAGCAGCTTAGCGAGCGCTAGCGGGAGGGCTTCCTACAATGAGCAGTTCTTC. Translated: CASSLASASGRASYNEQFF.

This clonotype occurred many times. The chain links TRBV29-1 to TRBJ2-7, with a weak D call TRBD2 (6 bases). Germline V lookup: CDR1 SQVTM, CDR2 ANQGSEA. Trimming pared 7 bases from V and 5 bases from J, leaving 15 bases between. This CDR3 contains 12 residues. CDR3 amino acids: CSARGGWHEQYF. CDR3 DNA sequence: TGCAGCGCCCGAGGAGGGTGGCACGAGCAGTACTTC.

This clonotype has only a few counts. The V gene is TRBV5-1, the J gene TRBJ2-5; tentative D call: TRBD2 (5 bases). From germline, CDR1 is SGHRS and CDR2 YFSETQ. This CDR3 comprises 14 residues. Trimming took 2 bases from V and 5 from J, leaving 13 bases between them. CDR3 sequence reads: CASSFSGGRETQYF. CDR3 bases: TGCGCCAGCAGCTTCAGTGGAGGAAGGGAGACCCAGTACTTC.

This clonotype turned up a few times. J is TRBJ2-1 and V is TRBV19; TRBD2 matches 7 bases. The CDR3 contains 14 residues. V gave up 4 bases and J gave up 9 bases; unmatched junction bases: 9. Germline CDR1 reads LNHDA; CDR2 reads SQIVND (reference sequence). The CDR3 DNA sequence: TGTGCCAGTAGTACGACTAGCAGCCTCATTGAGCAGTTCTTC. Its translation is CASSTTSSLIEQFF.

This clonotype turned up a few times. This chain connects TRBV7-9 to TRBJ1-4; no reliable D call. Deletions cut 0 bases from V and 5 bases from J, with 13 bases between. CDR1 and CDR2 (germline): SEHNR, FQNEAQ (reference sequence). The CDR3 totals 16 residues. CDR3 DNA: TGTGCCAGCAGCTTAGCGATGGCGCAGCAGAATGAAAAACTGTTTTTT. Its translation is CASSLAMAQQNEKLFF.

The gene calls are TRBV5-6 and TRBJ1-1; the match to TRBD1 covers 9 bases. This CDR3 has 16 residues. With V trimmed by 0 bases and J by 4 bases, 7 bases remained unmatched. From germline, CDR1 is SGHDT and CDR2 YYEEEE. This CDR3 is CASSLGPDRGSTEAFF. CDR3 coding DNA: TGTGCCAGCAGCTTGGGGCCGGACAGGGGATCCACTGAAGCTTTCTTT.

A few counts support this clonotype. The gene calls are TRBV4-1 and TRBJ1-1; D possibly corresponds to TRBD1 (5 bases). V was pared by 8 bases and J by 0 bases, with 10 bases between. The CDR3 has 13 residues. Germline V gene sequence: CDR1 MGHRA, CDR2 YSYEKL. For the CDR3, the DNA is TGCGCCAGCCGTGGGGGGATGAACACTGAAGCTTTCTTT. Its protein is CASRGGMNTEAFF.

This clonotype showed up many times. V and J are TRBV24-1 and TRBJ2-1; TRBD1 is a possible D gene (6 bases). The CDR3 contains 14 residues. The germline CDR1 and CDR2 sequences are KGHDR and SFDVKD. The V end was cut by 7 bases, the J end by 7 bases, with 16 bases between. The CDR3 loop reads CATRAGDRVNEQFF. The CDR3 DNA reads TGTGCCACCAGAGCAGGGGACCGGGTGAATGAGCAGTTCTTC.

The V call is TRBV4-1, the J call TRBJ2-7; 7 bases agree with TRBD2. CDR1 is MGHRA and CDR2 is YSYEKL in the germline V gene. With V trimmed by 2 bases and J by 2 bases, 6 bases remained unmatched. There are 15 residues in the CDR3. The CDR3 protein is CASSQLAVRTYEQYF. For the CDR3, the DNA is TGCGCCAGCAGCCAACTAGCGGTGAGGACCTACGAGCAGTACTTC.

As for this clonotype: The germline gene is not matched at one end of the junction; a read error may be the cause. The J gene is TRBJ1-1, the V gene TRBV12-3 or TRBV12-4; D call uncertain. CDR3 length equals 14 residues. CDR3 in amino acids: CASRPQTSMGESFF. DNA for the CDR3: TGTGCCAGCAGACCACAGACCTCAATGGGTGAATCTTTCTTT.